The 17 T cell receptor beta chains below all came from one sample that was sequenced in a study of Graves' ophthalmopathy and Graves' hyperthyroidism. Researchers took RNA transcripts and amplified TCR beta CDR3 regions from them. The library came from an HTBI-primed first-round RT-PCR and a second-round multiplex PCR. TCRdb reprocessed the multiplex PCR reads via MiXCR and lists one record per CDR3 protein. The data show 600,000 to 700,000 distinct CDR3 sequences, with 35% to 50% seen just once and more than 2.5% held by the top ten. The specimen sequenced was peripheral blood. Receptor source: an adult man with Graves' ophthalmopathy.

About this clonotype: An end of the junction does not agree with germline; a read error may underlie this. The rearrangement joins TRBV10-3 to TRBJ1-2; no clear D gene. The CDR3 contains 12 residues. CDR1 is ENHRY and CDR2 is SYGVKD in the germline V gene. CDR3 nucleotides: TGTGCCGTCAGTGACACCGAAACGGTAAACGCCTTC. Its protein is CAVSDTETVNAF.

The V gene is TRBV5-1, the J gene TRBJ2-7; 7 positions agree with TRBD1. In germline, CDR1 is SGHRS, CDR2 YFSETQ. This CDR3 has 16 residues. Trimming removed 4 bases from V and 1 base from J; junction bases left unmatched: 11. CDR3 bases: TGCGCCAGCAGCATGGGGACAGATTCTTTTTCCTACGAGCAGTACTTC. It encodes CASSMGTDSFSYEQYF.

J is TRBJ1-1 and V is TRBV5-6; D unclear. The CDR3 has 13 amino acids. From germline, CDR1 is SGHDT and CDR2 YYEEEE. Trimming stripped 5 bases from V and 3 bases from J, with 11 bases between. For the CDR3, the DNA is TGTGCCAGCAGTTTCAAGACCGACACTGAAGCTTTCTTT. This gives the protein CASSFKTDTEAFF. The entire variable domain, with the rest obtained from reference TRBV5-6 and TRBJ1-1, is as follows: DAGVTQSPTHLIKTRGQQVTLRCSPKSGHDTVSWYQQALGQGPQFIFQYYEEEERQRGNFPDRFSGHQFPNYSSELNVNALLLGDSALYLCASSFKTDTEAFFGQGTRLTVV.

This clonotype was seen many times. The chain carries TRBV11-3 and TRBJ2-7, with D possibly matching TRBD2 (5 bases). The germline V gene encodes CDR1 SGHNT and CDR2 YENEEA. There are 14 residues in the CDR3. The V end lost 6 bases, the J end lost 2 bases, and 14 bases lay between the germline ends. CDR3 nucleotide sequence: TGTGCCAGCAGTGGTGAGGGTACCCCCTACGAGCAGTACTTC. It is translated as CASSGEGTPYEQYF.

Ten or more counts support this clonotype. This chain joins TRBV5-5 and TRBJ2-7; 7 bases fit TRBD1. Germline CDR1 is SGHKS and CDR2 is YYEKEE (reference sequence). The CDR3 spans 14 residues. Trimming cost V 4 bases and J 3 bases; bases outside gene matches: 7. CDR3 bases: TGTGCCAGCAGCCATCCGGGACAGTACTACGAGCAGTACTTC. It translates to CASSHPGQYYEQYF.

The J gene is TRBJ1-2, the V gene TRBV20-1; no firm D call. The germline V and J ends were trimmed by 0 bases and 5 bases, with 16 bases remaining between them. Germline values: CDR1 DFQATT, CDR2 SNEGSKA (reference sequence). This CDR3 contains 15 residues. DNA of the CDR3: TGCAGTGCTAGAGATCGGGTGGGTTGGGCATATGGCTACACCTTC. As protein: CSARDRVGWAYGYTF.

The sample holds many counts of this clonotype. The chain combines TRBV5-1 with TRBJ1-2, with D maybe TRBD1 (5 bases). Looked up from germline, CDR1 is SGHRS and CDR2 is YFSETQ. Trimming shortened V by 5 bases and J by 13 bases, and 24 bases separated the two germline ends. The CDR3 runs to 14 residues. In DNA form, the CDR3 reads TGCGCCAGCAGTAAAACCGGGACCTTCTATTATGCCACCTTC. Protein: CASSKTGTFYYATF. Combining the CDR3 with reference TRBV5-1 and TRBJ1-2 gives the whole variable domain KAGVTQTPRYLIKTRGQQVTLSCSPISGHRSVSWYQQTPGQGLQFLFEYFSETQRNKGNFPGRFSGRQFSNSRSEMNVSTLELGDSALYLCASSKTGTFYYATFGSGTRLTVV.

The chain recombines TRBV2 with TRBJ2-7; the match to TRBD1 covers 7 bases. CDR3 size: 14 residues. V dropped 5 bases and J dropped 5; count of bases not matched to a gene: 9. Germline-derived CDR1 and CDR2 are SNHLY and FYNNEI. The CDR3 spells CASSLYRGSDEQYF. The CDR3 bases are TGTGCCAGCAGTTTATACAGGGGCTCTGACGAGCAGTACTTC.

This clonotype was seen ten or more times. The chain uses TRBV29-1 and TRBJ1-2; 8 nucleotides agree with TRBD1. The V gene's germline CDR1 is SQVTM and CDR2 ANQGSEA. The CDR3 contains 12 residues. With 4 bases clipped from V and 8 bases from J, the junction kept 6 bases outside the gene matches. CDR3 sequence reads: CSVAQGGKGYTF. CDR3 nucleotides: TGCAGCGTTGCACAGGGGGGGAAAGGCTACACCTTC.

This clonotype was detected many times. V gene TRBV20-1 combines with J gene TRBJ2-7; D might be TRBD1 (5 bases). This CDR3 spans 13 amino acids. Trimming stripped 3 bases from V and 3 bases from J, with 12 bases between. Per the germline V gene, CDR1 is DFQATT and CDR2 is SNEGSKA (reference sequence). The CDR3 DNA follows: TGCAGTGCTAGTGACAGCGCCGTCTACGAGCAGTACTTC. This codes for CSASDSAVYEQYF.

This clonotype was detected many times. The chain recombines TRBV13 with TRBJ2-5; 8 bases fit TRBD2. The germline CDR1 and CDR2 sequences are PRHDT and FYEKMQ (reference sequence). V was clipped by 2 bases and J by 2 bases; unmatched bases: 10. The CDR3 is 17 residues long. CDR3 DNA: TGTGCCAGCAGCTTAACAGTAGGCACTAGCGGTCAAGAGACCCAGTACTTC. This translates into CASSLTVGTSGQETQYF.

Notes on this clonotype: Germline is not matched at one junction end, which may reflect a read error. The V gene is TRBV5-1, the J gene TRBJ2-5; tentative D call: TRBD2 (7 bases). The CDR3 length is 17 residues. Germline CDR1 SGHRS, CDR2 YFSETQ. CDR3 sequence reads: CASSAEVAGARTDTQYF. The CDR3 DNA is TGTGCCAGCAGCGCCGAGGTTGCGGGGGCCCGCACAGATACGCAGTACTTC.

This clonotype showed up just once. Written as DNA, the CDR3 is TGCGCCAGCAGCGTTGGGGGACAAGGTTATGGCTACACCTTC. Protein: CASSVGGQGYGYTF. This sequence joins TRBV5-1 and TRBJ1-2; D is perhaps TRBD1 (6 bases). The CDR3 covers 14 residues. The germline V gene has CDR1 SGHRS and CDR2 YFSETQ. V lost 4 bases, J lost 5 bases, and 15 bases lay in between.

As to this clonotype: The junction departs from the called germline gene at one end, perhaps through a read error. The genes are TRBV5-5 and TRBJ1-1; D possibly corresponds to TRBD1 (6 bases). The CDR3 is 14 amino acids. Germline CDR1 is SGHKS and CDR2 is YYEKEE (reference sequence). The CDR3 DNA reads TGTGCCAGCAGCTTCGGTCAGGGGAACCCTGAAGCTTTCTTT. Protein product: CASSFGQGNPEAFF.

This chain links TRBV12-3 or TRBV12-4 with TRBJ2-2; D gene unclear. Trimming took off 4 bases at V and 0 bases at J, with 15 bases between the two ends. The CDR3 length is 17 residues. The CDR3 loop is CASSYPPAVANTGELFF. The CDR3 DNA is TGTGCCAGCAGTTACCCCCCCGCGGTAGCGAACACCGGGGAGCTGTTTTTT.

This clonotype was seen repeatedly, ten times or more. The V gene is TRBV5-1, the J gene TRBJ1-6; D is uncertain. Germline lookup yields CDR1 SGHRS and CDR2 YFSETQ. The CDR3 consists of 15 residues. Between the trimmed V and J ends, which lost 0 bases and 5 bases, there was a span of 9 bases. The CDR3 loop is CASSLVRSNNSPLHF. In nucleotides, the CDR3 is TGCGCCAGCAGCTTGGTTCGTAGTAATAATTCACCCCTCCACTTT.

Many counts were recorded for this clonotype. The V and J genes are TRBV7-9 and TRBJ2-5; D possibly corresponds to TRBD2 (6 bases). The CDR3 is 14 amino acids. Germline V gene data show CDR1 as SEHNR and CDR2 as FQNEAQ (reference sequence). Trimming left V 6 bases short and J 5 bases short, with 16 bases between. Here the CDR3 reads CASSSLAPGETQYF. Written as DNA, the CDR3 is TGTGCCAGCAGTTCTCTAGCGCCGGGGGAGACCCAGTACTTC.